This T cell receptor (beta chain) emerged from a study of regulatory T cells in long-lasting Graves disease. V lost 7 bases and J lost 5; bases outside the gene matches: 10. Germline V gives CDR1 SQVTM, CDR2 ANQGSEA. This CDR3 contains 14 residues. Points on this clonotype: The antigen remains unidentified.

CDR3-region Arm-PCR and iRepertoire HTBI primers produced the TCR beta libraries. TCRdb passed the multiplex PCR reads through MiXCR, listing each CDR3 protein once. This table has fewer than 550,000 distinct CDR3 sequences, 20% to 25% appearing once. Regarding time point: persistent/refractory GD, antithyroid drugs over 5 years with positive TRAb. The TCR library was prepared using RNA isolated from PBMCs. The patients included were those that came from an endocrinology department in Xi'an, China. The study's findings and limits: Sampling was limited to peripheral blood rather than thyroid tissue. Among the persistent patients, 2,500 to 3,500 public clonotypes were shared, more than the approximately 960 shared among new patients.

V and J are TRBV29-1 and TRBJ2-3; 9 bases line up with TRBD2. The receptor was derived from a female donor with Graves disease. The specimen was peripheral blood mononuclear cells (PBMCs), collected when the disease was refractory, from a patient treated with antithyroid drugs. As DNA, the CDR3 is TGCAGCGCGTGCGGGAGGGAATGGGAAGATACGCAGTATTTT. Residues: CSACGREWEDTQYF.